This T cell receptor beta chain derives from a study of T cell responses to AZD1222 COVID-19 vaccine. Looking at the study overall: Second doses that came at about 4 or about 12 weeks were put together.

Assay used: immunoSEQ multiplex PCR; TCRdb lists only in-frame clones, some missing. The table includes tens of thousands of clones, roughly 84% detected once. Regarding the study as a whole: The number of AZD1222 recipients seropositive at baseline was only five to seven.

As to this clone: Its matching antigen is unknown.

CDR1 and CDR2 (germline): SSHAT, FNYEAQ (reference sequence). Trimming stripped 0 bases from V and 5 bases from J, with 13 bases between. The CDR3 is 15 amino acids. The rearrangement uses TRBV7-7 and TRBJ2-5; D remains ambiguous. This TCR was sampled from an adult in good health. The starting material was peripheral blood, obtained on day 0 of AZD1222 vaccination. The CDR3 nucleotides read TGTGCCAGCAGCTTAGCGGCTACCGGTGAGGAGACCCAGTACTTC. Protein: CASSLAATGEETQYF.